This T cell receptor (beta chain) was profiled in a study of T cell responses to AZD1222 COVID-19 vaccine. Study-level points and caveats: Spike-specific TCR breadth and depth were elevated following two AZD1222 doses. Unmutated variant regions are reportedly the target of nearly half of TCRs that are spike-specific.

Produced via immunoSEQ multiplex PCR; TCRdb's table is partial and in-frame only. In the table there are some 180,000 clones, approximately 94% of which are singletons. J lost 8 bases, V lost 8 bases, and 12 bases had no gene match. The germline gives CDR1 SQVTM, CDR2 ANQGSEA. The CDR3 contains 13 residues. Concerning this clone: Its antigen is not identified.

The rearrangement uses TRBV29-1 and TRBJ2-1; TRBD2 matches at 7 bases. Sequencing was performed on peripheral blood, taken 28 days after the second AZD1222 dose. This sequence originates from an adult who received the AZD1222 COVID-19 vaccine. CDR3 in DNA: TGCAGCCCCAAGATATCGGGGGGTGATGAGCAGTTCTTC. Translated, it gives CSPKISGGDEQFF.